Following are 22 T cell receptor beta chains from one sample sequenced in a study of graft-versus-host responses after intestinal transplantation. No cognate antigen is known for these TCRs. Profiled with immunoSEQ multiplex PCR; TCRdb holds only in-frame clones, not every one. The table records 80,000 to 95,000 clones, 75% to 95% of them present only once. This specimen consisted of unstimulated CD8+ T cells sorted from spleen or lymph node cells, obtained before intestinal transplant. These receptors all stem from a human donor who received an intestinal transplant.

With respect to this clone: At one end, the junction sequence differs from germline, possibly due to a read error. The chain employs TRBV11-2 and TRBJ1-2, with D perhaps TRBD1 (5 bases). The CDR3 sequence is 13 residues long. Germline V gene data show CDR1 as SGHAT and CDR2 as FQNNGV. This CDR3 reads CASSLDSLYGYTF. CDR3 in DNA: TGTGCCAGCAGCCTAGACAGCCTCTATGGCTACACCTTC.

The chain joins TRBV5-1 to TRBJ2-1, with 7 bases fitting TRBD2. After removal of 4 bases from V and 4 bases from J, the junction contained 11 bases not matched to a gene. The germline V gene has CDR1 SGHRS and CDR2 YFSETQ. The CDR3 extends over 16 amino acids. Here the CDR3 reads CASSPFWGLSYNEQFF. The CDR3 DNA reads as TGCGCCAGCAGCCCGTTTTGGGGACTATCATACAATGAGCAGTTCTTC.

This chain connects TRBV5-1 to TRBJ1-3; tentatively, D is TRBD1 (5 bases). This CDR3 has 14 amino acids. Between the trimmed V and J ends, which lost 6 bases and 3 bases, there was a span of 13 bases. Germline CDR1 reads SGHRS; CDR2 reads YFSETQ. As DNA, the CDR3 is TGCGCCAGCAAAGTGGGGCTATTTGGAAACACCATATATTTT. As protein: CASKVGLFGNTIYF. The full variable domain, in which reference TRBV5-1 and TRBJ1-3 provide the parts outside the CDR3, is KAGVTQTPRYLIKTRGQQVTLSCSPISGHRSVSWYQQTPGQGLQFLFEYFSETQRNKGNFPGRFSGRQFSNSRSEMNVSTLELGDSALYLCASKVGLFGNTIYFGEGSWLTVV.

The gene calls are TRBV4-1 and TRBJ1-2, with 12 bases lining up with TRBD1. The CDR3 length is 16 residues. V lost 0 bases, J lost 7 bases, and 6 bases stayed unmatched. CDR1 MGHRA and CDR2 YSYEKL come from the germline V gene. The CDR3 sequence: CASSQEPGQGASGYTF. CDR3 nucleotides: TGCGCCAGCAGCCAAGAACCGGGACAGGGGGCGAGTGGCTACACCTTC.

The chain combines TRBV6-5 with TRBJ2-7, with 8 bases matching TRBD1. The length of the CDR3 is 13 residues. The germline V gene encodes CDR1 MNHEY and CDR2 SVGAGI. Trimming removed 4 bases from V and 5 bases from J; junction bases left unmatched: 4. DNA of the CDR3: TGTGCCAGCAGTTGGACAGGGTCAAACGAGCAGTACTTC. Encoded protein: CASSWTGSNEQYF.

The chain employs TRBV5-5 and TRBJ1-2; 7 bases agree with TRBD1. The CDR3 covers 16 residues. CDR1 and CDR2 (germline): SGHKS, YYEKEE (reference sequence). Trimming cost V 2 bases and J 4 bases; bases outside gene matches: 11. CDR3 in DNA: TGTGCCAGCAGCTTCCTAATACAGGGGCCCACCTATGGCTACACCTTC. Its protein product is CASSFLIQGPTYGYTF.

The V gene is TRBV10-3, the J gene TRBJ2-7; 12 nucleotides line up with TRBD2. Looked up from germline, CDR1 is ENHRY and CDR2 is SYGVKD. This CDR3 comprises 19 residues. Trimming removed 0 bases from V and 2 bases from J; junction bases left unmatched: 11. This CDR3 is CAISESSKTSGRQPYEQYF. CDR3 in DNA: TGTGCCATCAGTGAGTCGTCGAAGACTAGCGGGAGACAGCCCTACGAGCAGTACTTC.

The chain's CDR3 is CASSSPLAGGYTGELFF. CDR3 in DNA: TGTGCCAGCAGCTCACCACTAGCGGGGGGATACACCGGGGAGCTGTTTTTT. The chain recombines TRBV5-6 with TRBJ2-2, with 12 bases identical to TRBD2. Germline V lookup: CDR1 SGHDT, CDR2 YYEEEE. After removal of 3 bases from V and 3 bases from J, the junction contained 6 bases not matched to a gene. The CDR3 totals 17 residues.

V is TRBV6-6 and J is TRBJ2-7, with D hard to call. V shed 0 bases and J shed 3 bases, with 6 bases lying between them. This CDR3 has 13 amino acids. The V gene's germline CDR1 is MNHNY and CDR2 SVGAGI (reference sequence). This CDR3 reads CASSYSPDYEQYF. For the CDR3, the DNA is TGTGCCAGCAGTTACTCTCCAGACTACGAGCAGTACTTC.

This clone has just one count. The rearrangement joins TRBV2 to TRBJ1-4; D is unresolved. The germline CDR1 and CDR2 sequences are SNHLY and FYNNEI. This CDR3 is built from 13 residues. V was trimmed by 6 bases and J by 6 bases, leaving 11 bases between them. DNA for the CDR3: TGTGCCAGCAGGGCGGGTGGGGATGAAAAACTGTTTTTT. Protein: CASRAGGDEKLFF.

This CDR3 reads CASPTDSGANVLTF. The CDR3, as DNA: TGTGCCAGCCCTACAGACTCTGGGGCCAACGTCCTGACTTTC. The chain links TRBV6-1 to TRBJ2-6; D is ambiguous. From germline, CDR1 is MNHNS and CDR2 SASEGT. There are 14 residues in the CDR3. The V end was cut by 8 bases, the J end by 0 bases, with 8 bases between.

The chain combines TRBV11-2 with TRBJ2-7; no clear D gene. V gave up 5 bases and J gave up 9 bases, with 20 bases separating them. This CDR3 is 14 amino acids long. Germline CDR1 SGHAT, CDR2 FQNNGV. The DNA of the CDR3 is TGTGCCAGCAGCCTTGTTAACAACCGGAGAGGGCAGTACTTC. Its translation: CASSLVNNRRGQYF. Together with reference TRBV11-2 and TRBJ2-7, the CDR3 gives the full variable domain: EAGVAQSPRYKIIEKRQSVAFWCNPISGHATLYWYQQILGQGPKLLIQFQNNGVVDDSQLPKDRFSAERLKGVDSTLKIQPAKLEDSAVYLCASSLVNNRRGQYFGPGTRLTVT.

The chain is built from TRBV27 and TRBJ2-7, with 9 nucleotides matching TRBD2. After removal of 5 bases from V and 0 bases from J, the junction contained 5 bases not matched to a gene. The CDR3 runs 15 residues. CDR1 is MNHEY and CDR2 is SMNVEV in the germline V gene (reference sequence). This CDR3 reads CASSGLAGSSYEQYF. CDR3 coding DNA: TGTGCCAGCAGTGGCCTAGCGGGGAGCTCCTACGAGCAGTACTTC.

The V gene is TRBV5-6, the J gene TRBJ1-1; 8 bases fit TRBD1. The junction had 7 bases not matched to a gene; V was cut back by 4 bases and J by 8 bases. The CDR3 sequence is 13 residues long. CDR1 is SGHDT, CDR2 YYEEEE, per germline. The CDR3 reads CASSLDRVWEAFF. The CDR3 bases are TGTGCCAGCAGCCTGGACAGGGTTTGGGAAGCTTTCTTT.

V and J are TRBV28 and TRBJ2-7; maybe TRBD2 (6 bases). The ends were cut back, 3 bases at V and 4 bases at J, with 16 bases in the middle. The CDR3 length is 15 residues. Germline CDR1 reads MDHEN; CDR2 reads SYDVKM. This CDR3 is CASSFHGTGEYEQYF. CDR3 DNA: TGTGCCAGCAGTTTCCACGGGACTGGGGAGTACGAGCAGTACTTC.

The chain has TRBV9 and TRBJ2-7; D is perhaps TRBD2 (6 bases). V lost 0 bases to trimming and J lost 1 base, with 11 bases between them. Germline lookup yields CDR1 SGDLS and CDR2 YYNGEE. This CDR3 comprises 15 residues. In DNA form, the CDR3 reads TGTGCCAGCAGCGTAGCCGGGGACTGGTCCTACGAGCAGTACTTC. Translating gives CASSVAGDWSYEQYF.

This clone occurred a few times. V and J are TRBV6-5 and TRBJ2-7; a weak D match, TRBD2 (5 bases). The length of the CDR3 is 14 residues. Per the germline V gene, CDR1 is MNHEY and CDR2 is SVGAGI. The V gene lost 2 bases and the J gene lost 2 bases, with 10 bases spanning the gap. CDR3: CASSYNGETYEQYF. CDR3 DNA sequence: TGTGCCAGCAGTTACAACGGGGAGACCTACGAGCAGTACTTC.

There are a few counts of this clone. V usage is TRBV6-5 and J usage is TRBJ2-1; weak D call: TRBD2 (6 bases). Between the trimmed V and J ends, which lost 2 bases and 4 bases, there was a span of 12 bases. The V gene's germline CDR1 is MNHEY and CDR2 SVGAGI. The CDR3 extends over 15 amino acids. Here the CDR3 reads CASSYQRAGYNEQFF. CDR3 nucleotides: TGTGCCAGCAGTTACCAGCGGGCGGGATACAATGAGCAGTTCTTC.

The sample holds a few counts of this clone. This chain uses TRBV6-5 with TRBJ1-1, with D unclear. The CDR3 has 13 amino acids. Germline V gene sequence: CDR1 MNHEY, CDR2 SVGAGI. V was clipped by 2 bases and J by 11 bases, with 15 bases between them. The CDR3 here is CASSYENQNQAFF. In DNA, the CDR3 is TGTGCCAGCAGTTACGAGAACCAAAATCAGGCTTTCTTT.

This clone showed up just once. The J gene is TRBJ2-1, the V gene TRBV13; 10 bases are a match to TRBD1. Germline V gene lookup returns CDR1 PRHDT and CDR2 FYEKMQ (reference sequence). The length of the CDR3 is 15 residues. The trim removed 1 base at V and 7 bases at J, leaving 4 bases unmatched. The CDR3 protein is CASSLEGQGWNEQFF. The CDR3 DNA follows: TGTGCCAGCAGCTTAGAGGGACAGGGGTGGAATGAGCAGTTCTTC.

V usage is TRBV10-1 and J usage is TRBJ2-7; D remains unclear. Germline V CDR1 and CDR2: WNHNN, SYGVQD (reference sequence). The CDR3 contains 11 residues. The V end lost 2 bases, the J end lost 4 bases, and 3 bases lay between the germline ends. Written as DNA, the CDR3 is TGCGCCAGCAGTGAGGGATACGAGCAGTACTTC. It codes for CASSEGYEQYF.

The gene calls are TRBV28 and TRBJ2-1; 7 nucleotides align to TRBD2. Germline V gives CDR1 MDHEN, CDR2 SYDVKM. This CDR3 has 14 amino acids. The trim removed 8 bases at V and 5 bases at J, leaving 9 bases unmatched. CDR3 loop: CASGYGLADNEQFF. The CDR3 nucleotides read TGTGCCAGCGGGTATGGGCTAGCGGACAATGAGCAGTTCTTC.